One and the same sample provided the 3 T cell receptor beta chains below, sequenced in a study of cytomegalovirus exposure and HLA in healthy donors. 13 Jbeta primers and 60 Vbeta primers were used for the PCR. TCRdb keeps only in-frame clones here, not all; method: immunoSEQ multiplex PCR. Of some 130,000 clones listed, roughly 78% are singletons. The sequencing input was PBMCs. The receptors were sampled from a young man in good health.

This clone has only one observation. This rearrangement joins TRBV29-1 to TRBJ1-4; possible D gene TRBD1, 6 bases. The CDR3 spans 13 residues. Germline V gene lookup returns CDR1 SQVTM and CDR2 ANQGSEA. Trimming stripped 4 bases from V and 7 bases from J, with 13 bases between. CDR3 bases: TGCAGCGTTGTACAGGGAAGTGGTGAAAAACTGTTTTTT. Translation gives CSVVQGSGEKLFF.

This chain uses TRBV19 with TRBJ1-5; D gene ambiguous. V was trimmed by 6 bases and J by 9 bases, leaving 12 bases between them. From germline, CDR1 is LNHDA and CDR2 SQIVND (reference sequence). The CDR3 is made up of 12 amino acids. The CDR3 loop reads CASRGRWWPQHF. CDR3 sequence (DNA): TGTGCCAGTAGGGGGAGGTGGTGGCCCCAGCATTTT.

The chain uses TRBV7-2 and TRBJ2-5, with D hard to call. The germline CDR1 and CDR2 sequences are SGHTA and FQGNSA. The CDR3 loop spans 13 amino acids. Trimming stripped 5 bases from V and 5 bases from J, with 12 bases between. This CDR3 is CASSDTPRETQYF. In DNA, the CDR3 is TGTGCCAGCAGCGACACTCCCCGGGAGACCCAGTACTTC. The variable domain in full, with the rest retrieved from reference TRBV7-2 and TRBJ2-5, is GAGVSQSPSNKVTEKGKDVELRCDPISGHTALYWYRQSLGQGLEFLIYFQGNSAPDKSGLPSDRFSAERTGGSVSTLTIQRTQQEDSAVYLCASSDTPRETQYFGPGTRLLVL.